This is a list of T cell receptor beta chains from one sample in a study of T-cell reconstitution after alpha-beta-depleted transplantation in children. MiXCR was run by TCRdb on the PCR reads, yielding one entry per CDR3 protein. This sample has about a million distinct CDR3 sequences, with about 29% found just once. This material consisted of PBMCs, mostly from graft donor cells, taken 360 days after TCRalphabeta/CD19-depleted stem cell transplant. The receptor set was obtained from a boy in the first two years of life who had a stem cell transplant for SCID, so the T cells may come from the graft donor. The conserved cysteine and the conserved F or W are not part of the CDR3 here. Expanded clones get a size class; other rows say once, few or many, or leave the size out.

clone size	V gene	J gene	CDR3 protein
-	TRBV20-1	TRBJ2-2	SARPGGANTGELF
few	TRBV20-1	TRBJ1-4	SARNTGPSKKLF
few	TRBV20-1	TRBJ2-3	SAGGTDTQY
many	TRBV4-1	TRBJ2-3	ASSQEGQGTDTQY
-	TRBV12-3/TRBV12-4	TRBJ2-1	ASSFGLAVYNEQF
-	TRBV29-1	TRBJ1-2	SVEGGAGYT
few	TRBV2	TRBJ2-2	ASRRRSTRGKRDGELF
-	TRBV29-1	TRBJ1-3	SAGPGNSGNTIY
few	TRBV12-3/TRBV12-4	TRBJ2-5	ASSFAGGRRGETQY
few	TRBV4-3	TRBJ2-2	ASSPVTARIANTGELF
-	TRBV7-9	TRBJ1-1	ASSPGTGHTEAF
-	TRBV5-1	TRBJ2-1	ASSPLNWTRPSSYNEQF
few	TRBV15	TRBJ1-1	ATSMWGGTEAF
-	TRBV5-6	TRBJ2-2	ASSLGPGGLGNTGELF
few	TRBV12-3/TRBV12-4	TRBJ2-6	ASSPIRANVLT
-	TRBV6-2/TRBV6-3	TRBJ1-1	ASSYSGRGHVAEAF
-	TRBV5-1	TRBJ2-1	ASSLPVRARCEQF
-	TRBV5-1	TRBJ2-1	ASSYRQGQGYNEQF
-	TRBV6-1	TRBJ2-7	ASSGGAGVRVYEQY
-	TRBV29-1	TRBJ2-7	SVGVEGSYEQY
few	TRBV29-1	TRBJ2-1	SVDSNRGSYNEQF
-	TRBV6-5	TRBJ2-3	ASSYLWTGGPDTQY
-	TRBV12-3/TRBV12-4	TRBJ2-5	ASSLLSLDRLQETQY
-	TRBV20-1	TRBJ2-7	SARDRQGANEQY
-	TRBV6-1	TRBJ1-2	ASTPTGNYGYT
few	TRBV20-1	TRBJ2-7	SASGTDYREQY
few	TRBV6-1	TRBJ1-2	ASSPLGRYYGYT
many	TRBV9	TRBJ2-3	ASSIGGARTDTQY
few	TRBV27	TRBJ2-7	ASRRKDDRGLPYEQY
-	TRBV7-8	TRBJ2-7	ASSLAPSGAYEQY
many	TRBV29-1	TRBJ2-5	SVVSGASETQY
-	TRBV29-1	TRBJ1-4	SVRRVGGEKLF
few	TRBV11-1	TRBJ2-3	ASSRKGASTDTQY
-	TRBV2	TRBJ1-1	ASSETDNLNTEAF
few	TRBV9	TRBJ2-6	ASSVIDKAYSGANVLT
once	TRBV24-1	TRBJ2-3	ATSDLTRTGDTQY
-	TRBV30	TRBJ2-1	AWAKQDNEQF
-	TRBV4-1	TRBJ2-4	ASSQGVWGKNIQY
-	TRBV6-2/TRBV6-3	TRBJ2-5	ASSYPDGPETQY
-	TRBV6-2/TRBV6-3	TRBJ2-5	ASNLAGGPAKTQY
-	TRBV7-2	TRBJ2-7	ASSYRGQAIYEQY